This T cell receptor beta chain was profiled in a study of breast tumors, draining lymph nodes, adjacent tissues. Study-level results: Tumor TCR diversity was below lymph nodes but above nontumor tissue. That most tumor T cells come from lymph nodes remained unproven. Most tumor T cells seemingly derive from lymph node, then expand in tumor.

TCRdb reprocessed the multiplex PCR reads with MiXCR, giving one entry per CDR3 protein. The sample lists over 150,000 distinct CDR3 sequences; over 25% were seen once. Germline V lookup: CDR1 LNHDA, CDR2 SQIVND (reference sequence). Trimming stripped 4 bases from V and 2 bases from J, with 12 bases between. The CDR3 has 15 residues. This clonotype came up many times. What it binds is not known. Axillary draining lymph nodes of breast cancer patients supplied the node samples. The sequence was obtained from a female donor with breast cancer. Some clones in this sample may be carry-over from other donors' samples. The rearrangement uses TRBV19 and TRBJ1-5, with no clear D. Sequencing was carried out using axillary lymph node tissue. The CDR3 sequence: CASSKASLGNQPQHF. CDR3 nucleotide sequence: TGTGCCAGTAGTAAGGCATCCCTAGGCAATCAGCCCCAGCATTTT. Supplemented by reference TRBV19 and TRBJ1-5, the full variable domain reads DGGITQSPKYLFRKEGQNVTLSCEQNLNHDAMYWYRQDPGQGLRLIYYSQIVNDFQKGDIAEGYSVSREKKESFPLTVTSAQKNPTAFYLCASSKASLGNQPQHFGDGTRLSIL.